One TCR beta chain is described in this entry. Its antigen is unknown. With iRepertoire HTBI primers and Arm-PCR of CDR3 regions, TCR beta libraries were built. MiXCR was run by TCRdb on the multiplex PCR reads, yielding one entry per CDR3 protein. The sample includes around 470,000 distinct CDR3 sequences, around 13% of them seen just once. The time point was: newly diagnosed GD, antithyroid drugs for less than 3 months. PBMCs were the source of the RNA used for TCR sequencing. The data were taken from a study of regulatory T cells in long-lasting Graves disease. CDR1 is DFQATT, CDR2 SNEGSKA, per germline (reference sequence). Trimming removed 0 bases at V and 7 bases at J, with 22 bases between. This CDR3 has 16 residues. Study-wide findings and caveats: Persistent disease samples used TRBV28, TRBJ1-2 and TRBJ2-5 preferentially.

The data were also submitted as part of a second study, on T cells in Graves' hyperthyroidism and ophthalmopathy.

This receptor was taken from a woman aged 45-60 years with Graves disease. The starting material was peripheral blood mononuclear cells (PBMCs), obtained at new diagnosis, from a patient treated with antithyroid drugs. V gene TRBV20-1 combines with J gene TRBJ2-7, with D tentatively TRBD1 or TRBD2 (5 bases each). CDR3 amino acids: CSARDPGRTLLREQYF. The CDR3 DNA reads as TGCAGTGCTAGAGACCCGGGACGGACGCTCCTAAGGGAGCAGTACTTC.